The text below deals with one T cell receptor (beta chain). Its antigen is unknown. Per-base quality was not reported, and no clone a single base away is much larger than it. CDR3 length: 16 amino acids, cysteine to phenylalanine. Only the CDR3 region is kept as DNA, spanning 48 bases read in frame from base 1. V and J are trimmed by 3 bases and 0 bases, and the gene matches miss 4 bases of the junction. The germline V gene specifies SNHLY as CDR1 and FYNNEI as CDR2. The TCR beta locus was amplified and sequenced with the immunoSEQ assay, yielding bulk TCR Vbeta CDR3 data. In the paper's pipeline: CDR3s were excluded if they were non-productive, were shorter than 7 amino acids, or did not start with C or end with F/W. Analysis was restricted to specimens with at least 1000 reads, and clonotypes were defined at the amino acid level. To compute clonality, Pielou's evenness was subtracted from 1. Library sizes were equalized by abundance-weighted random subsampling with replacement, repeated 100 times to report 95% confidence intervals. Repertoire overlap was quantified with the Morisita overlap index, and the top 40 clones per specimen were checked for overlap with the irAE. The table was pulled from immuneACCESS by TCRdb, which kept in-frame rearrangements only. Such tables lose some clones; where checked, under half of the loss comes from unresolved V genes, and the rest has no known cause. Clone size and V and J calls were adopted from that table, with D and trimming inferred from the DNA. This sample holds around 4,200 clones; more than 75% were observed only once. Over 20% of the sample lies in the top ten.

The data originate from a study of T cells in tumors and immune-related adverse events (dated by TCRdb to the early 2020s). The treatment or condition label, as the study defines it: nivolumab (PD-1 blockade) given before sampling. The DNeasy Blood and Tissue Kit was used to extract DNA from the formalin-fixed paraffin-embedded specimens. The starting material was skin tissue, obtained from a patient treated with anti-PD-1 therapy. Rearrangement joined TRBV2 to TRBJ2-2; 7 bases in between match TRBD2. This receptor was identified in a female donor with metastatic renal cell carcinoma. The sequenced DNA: TGTGCCAGCAGTGACCCAGGACTAGCGAACACCGGGGAGCTGTTTTTT. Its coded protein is CASSDPGLANTGELFF.